A single sample is the source of the 26 T cell receptor beta chains below, sequenced in a study of beta chain features in type 1 diabetes (dated by TCRdb to the late 2010s). Their antigen targets remain unknown. The investigation overall reported the following: A moderate but significant shortening of TCRB CDR3 length was observed in type 1 diabetes patients in all four CD4+ subsets.

Libraries were constructed by the immunoSEQ multiplex PCR assay. The entire amount of isolated RNA was reverse transcribed using the High Capacity cDNA Reverse Transcription Kit, so the sequenced TCRB transcripts were expressed ones. The table was pulled from immuneACCESS by TCRdb, which kept in-frame rearrangements only. Such tables lose some clones; where checked, under half of the loss comes from unresolved V genes, and the rest has no known cause. This sample has over 200,000 clones in its table, and about a tenth of those were observed once. The ten largest clones capture over 0.015% of the sample. Input material: naive CD4+ T cells from blood. In the paper's terms, the cell subset or site label means: true naive CD4+ T cells. These receptor sequences come from a man aged 25-40 years with type 1 diabetes.

The chain employs TRBV2 and TRBJ1-5, with 10 positions matching TRBD1. The CDR3 is made up of 13 amino acids. Germline V gene sequence: CDR1 SNHLY, CDR2 FYNNEI. V shed 7 bases and J 5 bases; nucleotides not matched to a gene: 2. The CDR3 DNA follows: TGTGCCAGCACCGGGACAGGGGATCAGCCCCAGCATTTT. Translating gives CASTGTGDQPQHF.

This clone was observed a few times. The chain has TRBV5-4 and TRBJ2-5; 12 nucleotides agree with TRBD1. Germline-derived CDR1 and CDR2 are SGHNT and YYREEE (reference sequence). The CDR3 has 16 residues. With 0 bases clipped from V and 5 bases from J, the junction kept 5 bases outside the gene matches. The CDR3 reads CASSLGDRGLRETQYF. The CDR3 DNA is TGTGCCAGCAGCTTGGGGGACAGGGGGCTCCGGGAGACCCAGTACTTC.

This clone showed up just a few times. The chain employs TRBV11-2 and TRBJ2-1; D is unclear. The V gene's germline CDR1 is SGHAT and CDR2 FQNNGV. The V end lost 1 base, the J end lost 6 bases, and 10 bases lay between the germline ends. CDR3 length: 14 residues. The CDR3 reads CASSLVVSSNEQFF. Written as DNA, the CDR3 is TGTGCCAGCAGCTTAGTCGTCTCCAGCAATGAGCAGTTCTTC.

The chain has TRBV7-9 and TRBJ2-2, with D maybe TRBD2 (5 bases). V was clipped by 2 bases and J by 7 bases, with 20 bases between them. In germline, CDR1 is SEHNR, CDR2 FQNEAQ (reference sequence). CDR3 size: 17 residues. DNA for the CDR3: TGTGCCAGCAGCTTATCCCCCAGCGGAGGAAGAAGCGGGGAGCTGTTTTTT. It yields the protein CASSLSPSGGRSGELFF.

The chain couples TRBV25-1 to TRBJ2-7; tentative D call: TRBD1 (5 bases). The ends were cut back, 5 bases at V and 6 bases at J, with 20 bases in the middle. CDR3 size: 15 residues. Germline V lookup: CDR1 MGHDK, CDR2 SYGVNS. CDR3 amino acids: CASSPHGQGVSEQYF. CDR3 DNA: TGTGCCAGCAGTCCCCACGGGCAGGGCGTAAGCGAGCAGTACTTC.

There are a few counts of this clone. V usage is TRBV6-6 and J usage is TRBJ2-7; D is perhaps TRBD1 (7 bases). Germline V lookup: CDR1 MNHNY, CDR2 SVGAGI (reference sequence). This CDR3 has 15 amino acids. Trimming cost V 0 bases and J 4 bases, with 13 bases left between them. The CDR3 region has the DNA TGTGCCAGCAGTTACTCAGGCAGGGGGGAGTACGAGCAGTACTTC. Protein sequence: CASSYSGRGEYEQYF.

The V gene is TRBV6-5, the J gene TRBJ1-1, with D unresolved. CDR3 length equals 15 residues. V lost 4 bases and J 4 bases, leaving 16 bases between the germline ends. CDR1 and CDR2 (germline): MNHEY, SVGAGI. This chain's CDR3 is CASSSRRAAGTEAFF. CDR3 in DNA: TGTGCCAGCAGTTCCCGTCGGGCCGCGGGCACTGAAGCTTTCTTT.

This clone was detected only a few times. The chain uses TRBV2 and TRBJ2-3; 7 nucleotides match TRBD1. The CDR3 loop spans 14 amino acids. V dropped 1 base and J dropped 5; count of bases not matched to a gene: 3. Germline V gene data show CDR1 as SNHLY and CDR2 as FYNNEI. Here the CDR3 reads CASSEEGALDTQYF. CDR3 bases: TGTGCCAGCAGTGAAGAGGGGGCCCTAGATACGCAGTATTTT.

This clone was recorded a few times. The genes are TRBV29-1 and TRBJ1-2, with TRBD1 matching 8 bases. The V and J ends lost 4 bases and 4 bases, in that order; junction bases with no gene match: 5. Germline values: CDR1 SQVTM, CDR2 ANQGSEA. CDR3 length: 13 amino acids. DNA of the CDR3: TGCAGCGTTGGAGGACAGGGCCTCTATGGCTACACCTTC. Its protein product is CSVGGQGLYGYTF.

This clone occurred a few times. The V and J genes are TRBV7-9 and TRBJ1-6, with 9 bases aligning to TRBD1. CDR1 SEHNR and CDR2 FQNEAQ come from the germline V gene (reference sequence). V shed 5 bases and J 8 bases; nucleotides not matched to a gene: 13. This CDR3 is 17 amino acids long. CDR3 in amino acids: CASSRLIPGQGHSPLHF. The CDR3, as DNA: TGTGCCAGCAGCCGCCTGATCCCGGGACAGGGCCATTCACCCCTCCACTTT.

The CDR3 bases are TGCGCCAGCAGCCAAGATGCGGCGTTTCCCAGACAGGGGCGAACCTACGAGCAGTACTTC. It encodes CASSQDAAFPRQGRTYEQYF. The V call is TRBV4-1, the J call TRBJ2-7, with 8 bases fitting TRBD1. CDR1 and CDR2 (germline): MGHRA, YSYEKL. Trimming took 0 bases from V and 2 from J; bases not matched to a gene: 18. This CDR3 region has 20 residues.

This clone has just a few counts. The chain recombines TRBV7-2 with TRBJ1-5, with 9 bases identical to TRBD1. Germline V CDR1 and CDR2: SGHTA, FQGNSA. V was pared by 5 bases and J by 7 bases, with 6 bases of the junction left unmatched. The length of the CDR3 is 14 residues. The CDR3 DNA follows: TGTGCCAGCAGCCCGGGACAGGGCAGGCAGCCCCAGCATTTT. It is translated as CASSPGQGRQPQHF.

The chain couples TRBV9 to TRBJ2-2; D unclear. Per germline, CDR1 SGDLS and CDR2 YYNGEE. The V end lost 3 bases, the J end lost 2 bases, and 14 bases lay between the germline ends. This CDR3 has 16 residues. As DNA, the CDR3 is TGTGCCAGCAGCGCTGTCGCTCACAGCAACACCGGGGAGCTGTTTTTT. This gives the protein CASSAVAHSNTGELFF.

In this sample, this clone turned up a few times. The chain links TRBV5-1 to TRBJ2-2; 9 bases match TRBD1. Looked up from germline, CDR1 is SGHRS and CDR2 is YFSETQ. The length of the CDR3 is 15 residues. V dropped 5 bases and J dropped 6; count of bases not matched to a gene: 8. The CDR3 loop is CASSPGQGSAGELFF. As DNA, the CDR3 is TGCGCCAGCAGTCCGGGACAGGGTAGCGCCGGGGAGCTGTTTTTT.

This chain connects TRBV4-2 to TRBJ2-6; 7 bases are shared with TRBD1. Germline V gene sequence: CDR1 LGHNA, CDR2 YNFKEQ. With 4 bases clipped from V and 0 bases from J, the junction kept 6 bases outside the gene matches. The CDR3 loop spans 17 amino acids. The CDR3 region has the DNA TGTGCCAGCAGCCTAGGACAGGAGGCCTCTGGGGCCAACGTCCTGACTTTC. Translating gives CASSLGQEASGANVLTF.

The V call is TRBV18, the J call TRBJ2-5; 10 nucleotides match TRBD2. The J segment lost 4 bases and the V segment lost 0 bases, leaving 5 bases of the junction unmatched. This CDR3 has 16 residues. Germline assignment: CDR1 KGHSH and CDR2 LQKENI. CDR3 sequence (DNA): TGTGCCAGCTCACCACCGCAGCGGGGGGGCCCAGAGACCCAGTACTTC. Amino acids: CASSPPQRGGPETQYF.

This clone was found once. The J gene is TRBJ2-4, the V gene TRBV11-2; 7 nucleotides agree with TRBD2. Germline CDR1 SGHAT, CDR2 FQNNGV. V lost 1 base, J lost 5 bases, and 2 bases stayed unmatched. There are 14 residues in the CDR3. In DNA, the CDR3 is TGTGCCAGCAGCTTAGGTCTAGCGGAAAACATTCAGTACTTC. Protein sequence: CASSLGLAENIQYF.

The chain uses TRBV6-6 and TRBJ2-7; TRBD2 aligns across 7 bases. CDR1 is MNHNY and CDR2 is SVGAGI in the germline V gene (reference sequence). CDR3 length equals 14 residues. Losses at the gene ends were 6 bases for V and 3 bases for J; bases not matched to a gene: 8. The chain's CDR3 is CASSGGGKGYEQYF. DNA of the CDR3: TGTGCCAGCAGCGGCGGGGGTAAGGGCTACGAGCAGTACTTC.

The J gene is TRBJ2-4, the V gene TRBV14, with D perhaps TRBD2 (6 bases). The CDR3 is 14 residues long. The V and J ends lost 8 bases and 0 bases respectively, with 11 bases between them. Germline assignment: CDR1 SGHDN and CDR2 FVKESK. The CDR3: CASAGTLAKNIQYF. Here the CDR3 DNA reads TGTGCCAGCGCCGGGACTCTAGCCAAAAACATTCAGTACTTC.

This clone has just a few counts. This CDR3 is also generated by other DNA sequences in the sample. V usage is TRBV28 and J usage is TRBJ1-5; tentatively, D is TRBD1 (5 bases). The CDR3 length is 13 residues. Trimming left V 3 bases short and J 4 bases short, with 7 bases between. Looked up from germline, CDR1 is MDHEN and CDR2 is SYDVKM. The CDR3 DNA reads as TGTGCCAGCAGTTTCCCAGGGAATCAGCCCCAGCATTTT. Amino acid sequence: CASSFPGNQPQHF.

This clone was detected a few times. Other DNA sequences in the sample encode the same CDR3. The chain links TRBV20-1 to TRBJ1-1; no firm D call. The CDR3 is 11 amino acids. V was cut by 3 bases and J by 1 base, with 3 bases left in between. The germline CDR1 and CDR2 sequences are DFQATT and SNEGSKA (reference sequence). CDR3 nucleotides: TGCAGTGCTAGTCGGAACACTGAAGCTTTCTTT. Translated: CSASRNTEAFF.

The chain couples TRBV15 to TRBJ1-2; perhaps TRBD1 as D (5 bases). V lost 6 bases and J 8 bases, leaving 16 bases between the germline ends. The CDR3 length is 13 residues. Germline V gives CDR1 LNHNV, CDR2 YYDKDF (reference sequence). The CDR3 DNA reads TGTGCCACCAGTACCGGGGGAGGGCGAGGCTACACCTTC. Protein product: CATSTGGGRGYTF.

This rearrangement joins TRBV6-5 to TRBJ2-3; 7 bases are shared with TRBD2. This CDR3 comprises 13 residues. Germline values: CDR1 MNHEY, CDR2 SVGAGI. With 6 bases clipped from V and 2 bases from J, the junction kept 2 bases outside the gene matches. CDR3 residues: CASRWDYTDTQYF. The CDR3 nucleotides read TGTGCCAGCAGATGGGACTACACAGATACGCAGTATTTT.

The rearrangement uses TRBV7-9 and TRBJ1-2; perhaps TRBD1 as D (6 bases). The CDR3 runs to 13 residues. Per germline, CDR1 SEHNR and CDR2 FQNEAQ (reference sequence). V was pared by 4 bases and J by 4 bases, with 10 bases between. CDR3 DNA: TGTGCCAGCAGCTCAGACAGGCCCTATGGCTACACCTTC. It codes for CASSSDRPYGYTF.

A few counts support this clone. The chain combines TRBV6-1 with TRBJ1-6; D might be TRBD1 (6 bases). V was shortened by 0 bases and J by 6 bases, with 9 bases between the two germline ends. The CDR3 sequence is 15 residues long. Germline V gene lookup returns CDR1 MNHNS and CDR2 SASEGT. CDR3 protein: CASSEATGSNSPLHF. In DNA, the CDR3 is TGTGCCAGCAGTGAAGCAACAGGGTCTAATTCACCCCTCCACTTT.

J is TRBJ2-1 and V is TRBV18; 8 bases match TRBD1. CDR1 and CDR2 from the germline V gene are KGHSH and LQKENI. With V trimmed by 8 bases and J by 7 bases, 1 base remained unmatched. CDR3 length: 11 amino acids. The chain's CDR3 is CASRTGNEQFF. CDR3 in DNA: TGTGCCAGCCGGACAGGGAATGAGCAGTTCTTC.